This T cell receptor (beta chain) comes out of a study of cytomegalovirus exposure and HLA in healthy donors. PCR employed 60 Vbeta and 13 Jbeta primers. The repertoire was sequenced with immunoSEQ multiplex PCR; TCRdb's copy has only in-frame clones and lacks some. This table has about 150,000 clones, more than 8% appearing once. Points from the study as a whole: Several of the most significant clusters were apparently associated with common viral pathogens in a later analysis.

With respect to this clone: What it recognizes is unknown.

The sample was PBMCs. This TCR came from a man in his fifties or sixties in good health and CMV-seronegative.

In DNA form, the CDR3 reads TGTGCCAGCAGTGGGGGAGGGGCCCTTAATGAAAAACTGTTTTTT. Amino acid sequence: CASSGGGALNEKLFF. This sequence joins TRBV6-1 and TRBJ1-4; D is perhaps TRBD1 (5 bases). CDR3 length: 15 amino acids. Germline V gene sequence: CDR1 MNHNS, CDR2 SASEGT. V was trimmed by 4 bases and J by 4 bases, leaving 13 bases between them.